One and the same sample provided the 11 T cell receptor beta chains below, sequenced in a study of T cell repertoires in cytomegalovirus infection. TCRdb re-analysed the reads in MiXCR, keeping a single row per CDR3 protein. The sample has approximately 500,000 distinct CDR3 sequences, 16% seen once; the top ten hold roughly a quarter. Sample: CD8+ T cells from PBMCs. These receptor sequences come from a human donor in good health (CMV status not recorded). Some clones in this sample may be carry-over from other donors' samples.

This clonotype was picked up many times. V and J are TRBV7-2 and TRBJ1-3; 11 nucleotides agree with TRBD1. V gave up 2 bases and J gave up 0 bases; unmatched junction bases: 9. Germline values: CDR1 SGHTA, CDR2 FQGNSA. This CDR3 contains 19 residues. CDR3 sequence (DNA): TGTGCCAGCAGCTTAACAGGACAGGGGGCGATCGTCTCTGGAAACACCATATATTTT. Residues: CASSLTGQGAIVSGNTIYF.

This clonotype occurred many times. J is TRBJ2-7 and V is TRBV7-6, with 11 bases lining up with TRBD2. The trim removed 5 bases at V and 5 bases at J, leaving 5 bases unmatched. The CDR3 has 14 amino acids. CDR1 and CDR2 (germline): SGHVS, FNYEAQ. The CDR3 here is CASSAGLAGHEQYF. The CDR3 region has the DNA TGTGCCAGCAGCGCAGGACTAGCGGGCCACGAGCAGTACTTC.

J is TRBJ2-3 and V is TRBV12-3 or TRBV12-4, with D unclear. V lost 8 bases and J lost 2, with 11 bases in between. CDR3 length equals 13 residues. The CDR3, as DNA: TGTGCCAGCCTACAGACGGACACAGATACGCAGTATTTT. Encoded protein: CASLQTDTDTQYF.

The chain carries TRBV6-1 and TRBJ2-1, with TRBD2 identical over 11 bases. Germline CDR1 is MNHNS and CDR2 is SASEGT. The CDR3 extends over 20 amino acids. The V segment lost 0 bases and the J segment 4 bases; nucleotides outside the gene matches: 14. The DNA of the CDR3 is TGTGCCAGCAGTGAAGCGCGAACTCCGAAGACTAGCGGGATTTACAATGAGCAGTTCTTC. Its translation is CASSEARTPKTSGIYNEQFF.

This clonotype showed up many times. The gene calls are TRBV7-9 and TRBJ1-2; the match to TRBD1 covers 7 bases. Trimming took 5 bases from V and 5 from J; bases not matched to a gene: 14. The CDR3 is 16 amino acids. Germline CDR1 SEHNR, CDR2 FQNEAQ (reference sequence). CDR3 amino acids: CASSDLEGRGKYGYTF. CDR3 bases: TGTGCCAGCAGCGACCTGGAGGGCAGGGGGAAATATGGCTACACCTTC.

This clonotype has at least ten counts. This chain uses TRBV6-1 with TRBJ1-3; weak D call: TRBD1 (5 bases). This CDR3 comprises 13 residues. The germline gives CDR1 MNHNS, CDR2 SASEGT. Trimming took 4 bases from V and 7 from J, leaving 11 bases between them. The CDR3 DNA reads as TGTGCCAGCAGTGTCCGGGACGAGAACACCATATATTTT. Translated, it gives CASSVRDENTIYF.

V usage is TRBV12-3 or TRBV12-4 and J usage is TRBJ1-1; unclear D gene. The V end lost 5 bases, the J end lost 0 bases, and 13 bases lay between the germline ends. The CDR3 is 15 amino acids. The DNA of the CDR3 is TGTGCCAGCAGTCATTCAAGGAGTATGAACACTGAAGCTTTCTTT. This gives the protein CASSHSRSMNTEAFF.

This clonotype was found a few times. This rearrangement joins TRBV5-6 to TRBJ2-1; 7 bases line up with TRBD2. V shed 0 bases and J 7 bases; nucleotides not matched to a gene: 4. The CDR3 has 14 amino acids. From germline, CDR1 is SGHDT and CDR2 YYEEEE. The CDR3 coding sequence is TGTGCCAGCAGCTTGGGACTAGCTGTAAATGAGCAGTTCTTC. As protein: CASSLGLAVNEQFF.

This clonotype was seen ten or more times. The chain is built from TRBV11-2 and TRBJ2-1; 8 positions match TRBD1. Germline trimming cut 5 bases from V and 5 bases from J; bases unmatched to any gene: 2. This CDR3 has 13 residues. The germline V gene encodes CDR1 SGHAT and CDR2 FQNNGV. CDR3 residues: CASSTDRDNEQFF. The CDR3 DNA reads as TGTGCCAGCAGCACGGACAGGGACAATGAGCAGTTCTTC.

CDR3 protein: CASGPLAGEFQETQYF. The DNA of the CDR3 is TGTGCCAGCGGCCCATTAGCGGGAGAATTCCAAGAGACCCAGTACTTC. The chain carries TRBV28 and TRBJ2-5, with TRBD2 matching over 9 bases. Germline loops: CDR1 MDHEN, CDR2 SYDVKM. The CDR3 is 16 residues long. Trimming took 8 bases from V and 1 from J; bases not matched to a gene: 11.

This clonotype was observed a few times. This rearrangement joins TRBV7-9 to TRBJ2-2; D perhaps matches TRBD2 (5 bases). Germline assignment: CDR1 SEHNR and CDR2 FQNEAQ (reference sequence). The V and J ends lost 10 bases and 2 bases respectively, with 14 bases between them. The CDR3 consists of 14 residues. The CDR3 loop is CATRASLNTGELFF. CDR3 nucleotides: TGTGCCACTAGGGCTAGCCTCAACACCGGGGAGCTGTTTTTT.